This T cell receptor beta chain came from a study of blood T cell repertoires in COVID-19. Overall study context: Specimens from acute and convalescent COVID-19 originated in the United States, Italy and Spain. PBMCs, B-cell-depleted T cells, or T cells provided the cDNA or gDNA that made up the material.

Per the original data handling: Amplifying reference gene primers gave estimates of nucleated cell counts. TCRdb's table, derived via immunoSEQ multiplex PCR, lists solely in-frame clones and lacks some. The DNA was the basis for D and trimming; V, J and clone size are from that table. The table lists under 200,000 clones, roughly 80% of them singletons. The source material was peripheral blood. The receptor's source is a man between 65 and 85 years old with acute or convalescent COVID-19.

The CDR3 spells CASRLTNQPQHF. CDR3 nucleotide sequence: TGTGCCAGCAGACTAACAAATCAGCCCCAGCATTTT. This rearrangement joins TRBV6-5 to TRBJ1-5; D not certain. The V end was cut by 6 bases, the J end by 4 bases, with 7 bases between. Germline CDR1 reads MNHEY; CDR2 reads SVGAGI. This CDR3 spans 12 amino acids.